This T cell receptor beta chain was found in a study of cytomegalovirus exposure and HLA in healthy donors. At the level of the study: In an early release, HLA-typed donors contributed 75 million to 85 million unique TCR sequences.

Study-wide findings and caveats: TCR beta chains numbering some 160 were designated cytomegalovirus-associated. The analysis excluded some indistinguishable V segments, including TRBV6-2 and TRBV6-3.

PCR used 60 Vbeta primers and 13 Jbeta primers. Produced via immunoSEQ multiplex PCR; TCRdb's table is partial and in-frame only. Its clone listing holds about 130,000 clones. CDR1 is MNHEY and CDR2 is SVGAGI in the germline V gene. The CDR3 consists of 14 residues. Trimming took off 2 bases at V and 2 bases at J, with 9 bases between the two ends. Concerning this clone: Its matching antigen is unknown.

The chain is built from TRBV6-5 and TRBJ1-2; D not resolved. Sequencing was performed on PBMCs. The clonotype comes from a middle-aged woman in good health and CMV-seropositive. CDR3 in amino acids: CASSYIPVNYGYTF. The CDR3, as DNA: TGTGCCAGCAGTTACATCCCGGTAAACTATGGCTACACCTTC.